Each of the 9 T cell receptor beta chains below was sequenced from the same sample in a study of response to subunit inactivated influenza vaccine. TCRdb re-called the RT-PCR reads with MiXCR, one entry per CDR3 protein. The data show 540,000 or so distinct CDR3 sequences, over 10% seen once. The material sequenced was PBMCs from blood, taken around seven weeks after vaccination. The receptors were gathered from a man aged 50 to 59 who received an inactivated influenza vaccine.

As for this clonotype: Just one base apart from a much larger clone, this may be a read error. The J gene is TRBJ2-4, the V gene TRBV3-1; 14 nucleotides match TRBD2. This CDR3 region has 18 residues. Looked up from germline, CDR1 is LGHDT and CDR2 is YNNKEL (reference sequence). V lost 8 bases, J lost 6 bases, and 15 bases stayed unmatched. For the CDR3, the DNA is TGTGCCAGCTGTTCCCTGGGACTAGCGGGAGTGGTGGGAAACATTCAGTACTTC. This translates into CASCSLGLAGVVGNIQYF.

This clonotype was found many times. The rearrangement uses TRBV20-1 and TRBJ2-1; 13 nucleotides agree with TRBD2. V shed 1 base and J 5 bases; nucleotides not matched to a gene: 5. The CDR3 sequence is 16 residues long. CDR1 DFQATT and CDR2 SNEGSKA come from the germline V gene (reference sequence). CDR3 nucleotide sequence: TGCAGTGCTAGAGCAGGGACTAGCGGGACTGACAATGAGCAGTTCTTC. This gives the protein CSARAGTSGTDNEQFF.

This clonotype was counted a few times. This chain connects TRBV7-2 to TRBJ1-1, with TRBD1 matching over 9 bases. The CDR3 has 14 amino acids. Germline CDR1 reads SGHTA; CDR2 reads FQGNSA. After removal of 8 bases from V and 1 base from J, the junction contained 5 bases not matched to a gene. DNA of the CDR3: TGTGCCAGCCTGCCGGGACAGGGGAACACTGAAGCTTTCTTT. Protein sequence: CASLPGQGNTEAFF. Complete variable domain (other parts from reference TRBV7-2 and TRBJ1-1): GAGVSQSPSNKVTEKGKDVELRCDPISGHTALYWYRQSLGQGLEFLIYFQGNSAPDKSGLPSDRFSAERTGGSVSTLTIQRTQQEDSAVYLCASLPGQGNTEAFFGQGTRLTVV.

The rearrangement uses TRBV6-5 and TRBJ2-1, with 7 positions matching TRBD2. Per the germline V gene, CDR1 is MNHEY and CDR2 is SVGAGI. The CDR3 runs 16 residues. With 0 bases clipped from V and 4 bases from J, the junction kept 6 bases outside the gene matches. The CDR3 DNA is TGTGCCAGCAGTTACTCCAGGACTAGTTCTTACAATGAGCAGTTCTTC. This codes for CASSYSRTSSYNEQFF.

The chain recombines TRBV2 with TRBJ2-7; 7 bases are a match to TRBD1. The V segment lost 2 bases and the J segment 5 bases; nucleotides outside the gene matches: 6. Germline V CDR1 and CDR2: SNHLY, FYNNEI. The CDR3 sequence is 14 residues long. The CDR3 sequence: CASSERTGDHEQYF. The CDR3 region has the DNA TGTGCCAGCAGTGAACGTACAGGGGACCACGAGCAGTACTTC.

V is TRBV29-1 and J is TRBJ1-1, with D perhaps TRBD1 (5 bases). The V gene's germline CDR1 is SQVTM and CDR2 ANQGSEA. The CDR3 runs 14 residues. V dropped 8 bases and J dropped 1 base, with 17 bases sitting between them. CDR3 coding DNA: TGCAGCTTCACTCCCTCGGGACCGAACACTGAAGCTTTCTTT. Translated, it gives CSFTPSGPNTEAFF.

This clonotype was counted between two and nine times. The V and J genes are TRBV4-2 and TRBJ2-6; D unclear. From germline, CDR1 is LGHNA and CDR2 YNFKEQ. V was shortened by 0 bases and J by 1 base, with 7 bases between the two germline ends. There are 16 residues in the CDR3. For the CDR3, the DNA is TGTGCCAGCAGCCAAGATCAACAGTCTGGGGCCAACGTCCTGACTTTC. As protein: CASSQDQQSGANVLTF.

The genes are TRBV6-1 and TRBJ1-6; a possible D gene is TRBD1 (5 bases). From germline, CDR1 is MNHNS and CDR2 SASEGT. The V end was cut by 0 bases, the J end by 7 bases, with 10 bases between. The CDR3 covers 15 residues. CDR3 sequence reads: CASSEALGRNSPLHF. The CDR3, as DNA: TGTGCCAGCAGTGAAGCACTGGGACGAAATTCACCCCTCCACTTT.

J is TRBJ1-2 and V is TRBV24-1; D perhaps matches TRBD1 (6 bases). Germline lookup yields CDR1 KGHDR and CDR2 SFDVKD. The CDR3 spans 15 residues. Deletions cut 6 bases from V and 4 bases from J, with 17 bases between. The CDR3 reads CATSPSGGLGYGYTF. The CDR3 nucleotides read TGTGCCACCAGTCCATCTGGGGGCCTTGGCTATGGCTACACCTTC.